Presented here are 7 T cell receptor beta chains from one specimen sequenced in a study of blood T cell repertoires in COVID-19. Method: immunoSEQ multiplex PCR; TCRdb's copy keeps in-frame clones and lacks some. The sample records some 37,000 clones, about nine tenths being singletons. The sequencing sample was made of peripheral blood. The receptors derive from a human donor in a cohort sampled during active COVID-19.

The chain combines TRBV7-3 with TRBJ1-2, with 8 bases aligning to TRBD1. The length of the CDR3 is 15 residues. V lost 5 bases to trimming and J lost 0 bases; unmatched junction nucleotides: 5. CDR1 SGHTA and CDR2 FQGTGA come from the germline V gene. This CDR3 is CASSPGGLTNYGYTF. CDR3 DNA sequence: TGTGCCAGCAGCCCAGGGGGCCTAACTAACTATGGCTACACCTTC.

The gene calls are TRBV11-2 and TRBJ1-4; D is uncertain. Trimming left V 1 base short and J 5 bases short, with 11 bases between. The CDR3 contains 15 residues. Germline loops: CDR1 SGHAT, CDR2 FQNNGV. CDR3 nucleotide sequence: TGTGCCAGCAGCTTAGCGGAGCGTCCAAATGAAAAACTGTTTTTT. It translates to CASSLAERPNEKLFF.

This chain links TRBV18 with TRBJ1-1, with no clear D. The germline gives CDR1 KGHSH, CDR2 LQKENI. V lost 5 bases, J lost 1 base, and 8 bases lay in between. The length of the CDR3 is 13 residues. The CDR3 is CASSFQENTEAFF. CDR3 coding DNA: TGTGCCAGCTCATTCCAGGAGAACACTGAAGCTTTCTTT.

The chain is built from TRBV2 and TRBJ1-1; 8 nucleotides line up with TRBD1. Germline V gives CDR1 SNHLY, CDR2 FYNNEI. The V segment lost 2 bases and the J segment 4 bases; nucleotides outside the gene matches: 3. CDR3 length: 14 amino acids. The CDR3 sequence: CASSEQGASTEAFF. The CDR3 bases are TGTGCCAGCAGTGAACAGGGGGCTAGCACTGAAGCTTTCTTT.

This clone is categorized as medium-sized. The gene calls are TRBV19 and TRBJ2-5; D may be TRBD2 (6 bases). Germline V lookup: CDR1 LNHDA, CDR2 SQIVND (reference sequence). With 5 bases removed from V and 4 bases from J, the gap between germline ends came to 11 bases. The CDR3 sequence is 13 residues long. CDR3 coding DNA: TGTGCCAGTAGTTTAACTAGCACAGAGACCCAGTACTTC. Its translation: CASSLTSTETQYF.

The CDR3 region has the DNA TGTGCCACCAAGCCGGGACAGGGGGATTGGGTCGATCAGCCCCAGCATTTT. This translates into CATKPGQGDWVDQPQHF. This chain connects TRBV15 to TRBJ1-5, with 11 bases aligning to TRBD1. The CDR3 extends over 17 amino acids. Germline CDR1 is LNHNV and CDR2 is YYDKDF (reference sequence). Unmatched junction bases numbered 13, after V lost 7 bases and J lost 5 bases.

DNA of the CDR3: TGTGCCAGCAGCCAAGGCCACGGTCAGCCCCAGCATTTT. As protein: CASSQGHGQPQHF. The gene calls are TRBV3-1 (or the pseudogene TRBV3-2) and TRBJ1-5; no definite D call. Germline V gene sequence: CDR1 LGHDT, CDR2 YNNKEL (reference sequence). The CDR3 extends over 13 amino acids. The V end was cut by 1 base, the J end by 6 bases, with 7 bases between.